What follows are 22 T cell receptor beta chains derived from one specimen sequenced in a study of blood T cell repertoires in COVID-19. Here immunoSEQ multiplex PCR was the method, and the copy in TCRdb shows in-frame clones only, minus some. This table holds approximately 100,000 clones, approximately 84% found once. Sequencing input: peripheral blood. The receptor set was obtained from a human donor in a cohort sampled during active COVID-19.

The chain couples TRBV4-1 to TRBJ1-5, with D tentatively TRBD1 (5 bases). This CDR3 contains 14 residues. The V and J ends lost 1 base and 7 bases respectively, with 11 bases between them. Germline V lookup: CDR1 MGHRA, CDR2 YSYEKL. The chain's CDR3 is CASSQAAGGQPQHF. CDR3 bases: TGCGCCAGCAGCCAAGCGGCCGGGGGACAGCCCCAGCATTTT.

The chain has TRBV4-1 and TRBJ1-1; 7 bases map to TRBD1. Trimming took 3 bases from V and 1 from J; bases not matched to a gene: 5. Germline CDR1 reads MGHRA; CDR2 reads YSYEKL. The CDR3 is 15 residues long. CDR3 sequence: CASSHIGTANTEAFF. The CDR3 DNA reads TGCGCCAGCAGCCATATCGGGACAGCGAACACTGAAGCTTTCTTT.

This clone has only one observation. This chain links TRBV7-9 with TRBJ2-7, with 9 positions matching TRBD2. V was clipped by 1 base and J by 0 bases; unmatched bases: 4. The CDR3 has 16 amino acids. Germline loops: CDR1 SEHNR, CDR2 FQNEAQ (reference sequence). The CDR3 loop reads CASSLGGGGGSYEQYF. The DNA for the CDR3 is TGTGCCAGCAGCTTAGGAGGCGGGGGGGGCTCCTACGAGCAGTACTTC. The complete variable domain, with remaining parts taken from reference TRBV7-9 and TRBJ2-7, reads DTGVSQNPRHKITKRGQNVTFRCDPISEHNRLYWYRQTLGQGPEFLTYFQNEAQLEKSRLLSDRFSAERPKGSFSTLEIQRTEQGDSAMYLCASSLGGGGGSYEQYFGPGTRLTVT.

This chain connects TRBV7-2 to TRBJ2-1, with 11 bases matching TRBD2. CDR1 and CDR2 (germline): SGHTA, FQGNSA. After removal of 4 bases from V and 3 bases from J, the junction contained 2 bases not matched to a gene. The CDR3 is made up of 15 amino acids. CDR3 coding DNA: TGTGCCAGCAGCTCTAGCGGGGGGAACTACAATGAGCAGTTCTTC. Amino acids: CASSSSGGNYNEQFF.

The CDR3 DNA reads TGTGCTAGTGGCTTCGGGACAGGGGGTAGCACAGATACGCAGTATTTT. This gives the protein CASGFGTGGSTDTQYF. The chain is built from TRBV12-5 and TRBJ2-3, with 11 bases identical to TRBD1. The CDR3 spans 16 residues. Germline V lookup: CDR1 LGHNT, CDR2 FRNRAP. V lost 6 bases to trimming and J lost 0 bases; unmatched junction nucleotides: 5.

This clone appeared a few times. This chain links TRBV3-1 (or the pseudogene TRBV3-2) with TRBJ2-1; 7 bases fit TRBD1. Germline values: CDR1 LGHDT, CDR2 YNNKEL (reference sequence). V was clipped by 0 bases and J by 3 bases; unmatched bases: 2. This CDR3 region has 15 residues. CDR3 DNA: TGTGCCAGCAGCCAAGATCGGACAGGCTACAATGAGCAGTTCTTC. Translation gives CASSQDRTGYNEQFF.

This rearrangement joins TRBV6-2 or TRBV6-3 to TRBJ1-4; D is undetermined. V dropped 5 bases and J dropped 3 bases, with 4 bases sitting between them. CDR1 is MNHEY and CDR2 is SVGEGT in the germline V gene. This CDR3 is 12 amino acids long. The CDR3 DNA sequence: TGTGCCAGCAGTACTGCTAATGAAAAACTGTTTTTT. It specifies CASSTANEKLFF.

This chain connects TRBV24-1 to TRBJ2-3; 13 bases are shared with TRBD2. The CDR3 is made up of 17 amino acids. The trim removed 2 bases at V and 3 bases at J, leaving 4 bases unmatched. CDR1 and CDR2 (germline): KGHDR, SFDVKD. CDR3 nucleotides: TGTGCCACCAGTGATTCCTTACTAGCGGGGGGGACAGATACGCAGTATTTT. This sequence encodes CATSDSLLAGGTDTQYF.

The rearrangement links TRBV11-3 to TRBJ2-1; 8 bases agree with TRBD2. CDR1 and CDR2 (germline): SGHNT, YENEEA. The ends lost 0 bases at V and 0 bases at J; junction bases unmatched: 4. The CDR3 contains 17 residues. The CDR3 nucleotides read TGTGCCAGCAGCTTAGAGGGTAGCGGGATCTCCTACAATGAGCAGTTCTTC. It specifies CASSLEGSGISYNEQFF. Supplemented by reference TRBV11-3 and TRBJ2-1, the full variable domain reads EAGVVQSPRYKIIEKKQPVAFWCNPISGHNTLYWYLQNLGQGPELLIRYENEEAVDDSQLPKDRFSAERLKGVDSTLKIQPAELGDSAVYLCASSLEGSGISYNEQFFGPGTRLTVL.

This rearrangement joins TRBV11-1 to TRBJ2-2; D call uncertain. The length of the CDR3 is 12 residues. CDR1 and CDR2 (germline): SGHAT, FQDESV (reference sequence). Trimming removed 5 bases at V and 7 bases at J, with 8 bases between. The CDR3 region is CASSPPFGELFF. DNA for the CDR3: TGTGCCAGCAGCCCTCCCTTCGGGGAGCTGTTTTTT.

The chain links TRBV3-1 (or the pseudogene TRBV3-2) to TRBJ2-1, with a tentative D call TRBD1 (5 bases). The CDR3 contains 11 residues. V was pared by 2 bases and J by 10 bases, with 6 bases between. The germline V gene has CDR1 LGHDT and CDR2 YNNKEL (reference sequence). The CDR3 protein is CASSQSGEQFF. CDR3 bases: TGTGCCAGCAGCCAATCAGGGGAGCAGTTCTTC.

The V call is TRBV7-8, the J call TRBJ2-7; tentative D call: TRBD2 (5 bases). V gave up 3 bases and J gave up 0 bases, with 12 bases separating them. The CDR3 has 15 amino acids. Germline CDR1 and CDR2: SGHVS and FQNEAQ. Here the CDR3 reads CASSFSSANSYEQYF. The CDR3 DNA follows: TGTGCCAGCAGCTTCAGTAGCGCTAACTCCTACGAGCAGTACTTC.

V and J are TRBV27 and TRBJ2-2; 11 bases align to TRBD1. With V trimmed by 5 bases and J by 6 bases, 20 bases remained unmatched. The CDR3 length is 20 residues. The V gene's germline CDR1 is MNHEY and CDR2 SMNVEV (reference sequence). The DNA for the CDR3 is TGTGCCAGCAGTGATAGGGCGGACAGGGGGCTAGGGTTACCTTCCGGGGAGCTGTTTTTT. Its protein is CASSDRADRGLGLPSGELFF.

This clone showed up just a few times. The chain carries TRBV7-8 and TRBJ1-1, with D possibly being TRBD1 (5 bases). Per germline, CDR1 SGHVS and CDR2 FQNEAQ. The ends were cut back, 3 bases at V and 1 base at J, with 12 bases in the middle. The CDR3 extends over 15 amino acids. The CDR3 loop is CASSFLGGGNTEAFF. The DNA of the CDR3 is TGTGCCAGCAGCTTTTTAGGCGGGGGGAACACTGAAGCTTTCTTT.

This clone appeared once. The V gene is TRBV5-1, the J gene TRBJ2-7; D possibly corresponds to TRBD1 (5 bases). The CDR3 length is 13 residues. Germline V gene data show CDR1 as SGHRS and CDR2 as YFSETQ. Trimming left V 0 bases short and J 3 bases short, with 7 bases between. The CDR3 sequence: CASSLGQYYEQYF. The DNA of the CDR3 is TGCGCCAGCAGCTTGGGACAGTACTACGAGCAGTACTTC.

The chain couples TRBV2 to TRBJ1-1; D not certain. V shed 5 bases and J shed 1 base, with 8 bases lying between them. Germline-derived CDR1 and CDR2 are SNHLY and FYNNEI. The CDR3 loop spans 13 amino acids. Here the CDR3 DNA reads TGTGCCAGCAGTCTTTCAGGGAACACTGAAGCTTTCTTT. Its translation is CASSLSGNTEAFF.

This clone was observed once. V usage is TRBV7-3 and J usage is TRBJ2-2; TRBD2 matches 7 bases. The germline CDR1 and CDR2 sequences are SGHTA and FQGTGA. V gave up 6 bases and J gave up 2 bases; unmatched junction bases: 3. The CDR3 totals 14 residues. CDR3 bases: TGTGCCAGCAGTAGGACTAGAAACACCGGGGAGCTGTTTTTT. Its protein is CASSRTRNTGELFF.

The rearrangement uses TRBV21-1 and TRBJ1-4; TRBD1 was called by the table and not checked on the DNA. TRBV21-1 corresponds to a pseudogene. This CDR3 comprises 17 residues. Written as DNA, the CDR3 is TGTGCCAGCAGCAAGAGGAAAAGGGGGCAATCTAATGAAAAACTGTTTTTT. Protein sequence: CASSKRKRGQSNEKLFF.

This rearrangement joins TRBV5-4 to TRBJ1-1, with D possibly matching TRBD1 (6 bases). The V end was cut by 2 bases, the J end by 3 bases, with 14 bases between. The CDR3 loop spans 15 amino acids. Germline values: CDR1 SGHNT, CDR2 YYREEE (reference sequence). CDR3 in amino acids: CASSLGAGAYTEAFF. Here the CDR3 DNA reads TGTGCCAGCAGCTTAGGGGCAGGGGCGTACACTGAAGCTTTCTTT. The full variable domain, in which reference TRBV5-4 and TRBJ1-1 provide the parts outside the CDR3, is ETGVTQSPTHLIKTRGQQVTLRCSSQSGHNTVSWYQQALGQGPQFIFQYYREEENGRGNFPPRFSGLQFPNYSSELNVNALELDDSALYLCASSLGAGAYTEAFFGQGTRLTVV.

This chain connects TRBV30 to TRBJ2-2, with TRBD1 as a possible D gene (5 bases). Germline CDR1 GTSNPN, CDR2 SVGIG (reference sequence). Between the trimmed V and J ends, which lost 3 bases and 0 bases, there was a span of 17 bases. The CDR3 spans 17 residues. CDR3: CAWRNPRQPANTGELFF. CDR3 DNA: TGTGCCTGGAGGAACCCAAGACAGCCCGCGAACACCGGGGAGCTGTTTTTT.

The genes are TRBV29-1 and TRBJ2-7; the match to TRBD2 covers 7 bases. The ends lost 3 bases at V and 3 bases at J; junction bases unmatched: 2. Germline V gene data show CDR1 as SQVTM and CDR2 as ANQGSEA. The CDR3 loop spans 12 amino acids. CDR3 in DNA: TGCAGCGTTGAGGCGGGGGACTACGAGCAGTACTTC. This sequence encodes CSVEAGDYEQYF.

The sample holds many counts of this clone. The chain has TRBV7-3 and TRBJ1-6, with 8 bases fitting TRBD1. The CDR3 contains 13 residues. Germline CDR1 and CDR2: SGHTA and FQGTGA. The ends lost 5 bases at V and 9 bases at J; junction bases unmatched: 3. Written as DNA, the CDR3 is TGTGCCAGCAGCCAGGGGGCGGTTTCACCCCTCCACTTT. Encoded protein: CASSQGAVSPLHF.